These 20 T cell receptor beta chains were sequenced from one sample in a study of T-cell reconstitution after alpha-beta-depleted transplantation in children. Using unique molecular identifiers, the investigators prepared the TCRbeta library. MiXCR was run by TCRdb on the PCR reads, yielding one entry per CDR3 protein. Counted here are 440,000 or so distinct CDR3 sequences, 43% occurring once; the ten biggest clones make up about 30%. The source was PBMCs, collected before TCRalphabeta/CD19-depleted stem cell transplant. The receptors originated from a girl aged 2 to 10 with aplastic anemia, due to receive a stem cell transplant.

This clonotype appeared a few times. The genes are TRBV3-1 and TRBJ2-1, with 11 positions matching TRBD2. J was trimmed by 4 bases and V by 3 bases; bases with no gene match: 5. This CDR3 region has 16 residues. Germline V gives CDR1 LGHDT, CDR2 YNNKEL (reference sequence). In DNA form, the CDR3 reads TGTGCCAGCAGCCACCCGACTAGCGGGAATTACAATGAGCAGTTCTTC. It specifies CASSHPTSGNYNEQFF.

In this sample, this clonotype turned up a few times. This chain joins TRBV20-1 and TRBJ2-5, with a weak D call TRBD1 (6 bases). Trimming took 1 base from V and 2 from J, leaving 11 bases between them. Germline CDR1 DFQATT, CDR2 SNEGSKA (reference sequence). This CDR3 contains 14 residues. CDR3 region: CSARGWGPQETQYF. The CDR3 DNA is TGCAGTGCTAGAGGTTGGGGGCCACAAGAGACCCAGTACTTC.

A single count supports this clonotype. The V call is TRBV4-1, the J call TRBJ2-1, with D unresolved. CDR1 and CDR2 from the germline V gene are MGHRA and YSYEKL. Trimming shortened V by 4 bases and J by 9 bases, and 16 bases separated the two germline ends. The CDR3 runs 14 residues. CDR3 region: CASSPLVRSAEQFF. CDR3 DNA: TGCGCCAGCAGCCCGCTCGTGAGGTCGGCTGAGCAGTTCTTC.

This clonotype was counted between two and nine times. The genes are TRBV7-2 and TRBJ2-5; D is undetermined. The V gene lost 3 bases and the J gene lost 5 bases, with 19 bases spanning the gap. Germline V CDR1 and CDR2: SGHTA, FQGNSA. The CDR3 runs to 16 residues. The CDR3 DNA sequence: TGTGCCAGCAGCTTCCGTTTGAGCAGTGTGGGGGAGACCCAGTACTTC. As protein: CASSFRLSSVGETQYF.

This clonotype appeared many times. The chain is built from TRBV12-3 or TRBV12-4 and TRBJ2-1; D may correspond to TRBD1 or TRBD2 (5 bases each). The ends were cut back, 6 bases at V and 6 bases at J, with 18 bases in the middle. The CDR3 spans 15 residues. CDR3 bases: TGTGCCAGCAGCCCCCAGGGAGCCTTGGCCAATGAGCAGTTCTTC. It encodes CASSPQGALANEQFF.

The rearrangement uses TRBV20-1 and TRBJ2-3; 8 positions agree with TRBD1. Trimming took 6 bases from V and 0 from J; bases not matched to a gene: 2. Germline V CDR1 and CDR2: DFQATT, SNEGSKA (reference sequence). CDR3 size: 13 residues. The CDR3 loop is CSADRGSTDTQYF. CDR3 DNA sequence: TGCAGTGCCGACAGGGGCAGCACAGATACGCAGTATTTT.

The chain uses TRBV30 and TRBJ1-1; perhaps TRBD1 as D (5 bases). Germline V gene sequence: CDR1 GTSNPN, CDR2 SVGIG (reference sequence). The CDR3 has 12 residues. V lost 0 bases and J lost 11, with 13 bases in between. CDR3 loop: CAWSVLAGNAFF. As DNA, the CDR3 is TGTGCCTGGAGTGTGCTGGCAGGGAACGCTTTCTTT.

At least ten counts were recorded for this clonotype. J is TRBJ2-1 and V is TRBV2; 8 nucleotides match TRBD2. The V gene's germline CDR1 is SNHLY and CDR2 FYNNEI. With V trimmed by 7 bases and J by 2 bases, 4 bases remained unmatched. CDR3 size: 14 residues. In DNA form, the CDR3 reads TGTGCCAGCATTCCAGCGGGAGCCTACAATGAGCAGTTCTTC. Amino acids: CASIPAGAYNEQFF. Variable domain in full (rest from reference TRBV2 and TRBJ2-1): EPEVTQTPSHQVTQMGQEVILRCVPISNHLYFYWYRQILGQKVEFLVSFYNNEISEKSEIFDDQFSVERPDGSNFTLKIRSTKLEDSAMYFCASIPAGAYNEQFFGPGTRLTVL.

This clonotype was observed at least ten times. V is TRBV7-9 and J is TRBJ2-3; the D is unclear. This CDR3 region has 12 residues. The germline CDR1 and CDR2 sequences are SEHNR and FQNEAQ (reference sequence). V was cut by 5 bases and J by 11 bases, with 14 bases left in between. CDR3 protein: CASSKDGQGQYF. The CDR3 DNA follows: TGTGCCAGCAGCAAAGATGGGCAAGGGCAGTATTTT.

The chain carries TRBV10-2 and TRBJ2-1; D remains ambiguous. The V end lost 10 bases, the J end lost 6 bases, and 13 bases lay between the germline ends. The CDR3 sequence is 12 residues long. CDR1 and CDR2 from the germline V gene are WSHSY and SAAADI. This chain's CDR3 is CAIGPTANEQFF. In nucleotides, the CDR3 is TGCGCCATCGGACCCACCGCCAATGAGCAGTTCTTC.

The genes are TRBV20-1 and TRBJ2-3, with a weak D call TRBD2 (5 bases). The V gene lost 1 base and the J gene lost 2 bases, with 16 bases spanning the gap. Germline-derived CDR1 and CDR2 are DFQATT and SNEGSKA (reference sequence). The CDR3 contains 16 residues. The CDR3 DNA is TGCAGTGCTAGAGCGGACTCGGTGGGAGACACAGATACGCAGTATTTT. This encodes CSARADSVGDTDTQYF.

As regards this clonotype: A read error is possible here, since a much larger clone lies one base away. V is TRBV28 and J is TRBJ2-5; 12 bases line up with TRBD2. Germline assignment: CDR1 MDHEN and CDR2 SYDVKM. This CDR3 spans 20 amino acids. This chain's CDR3 is CASSLPALAGGQGVEETQSF. The DNA for the CDR3 is TGTGCCAGCAGTCTCCCCGCCCTAGCGGGAGGGCAGGGGGTGGAAGAGACCCAGTCCTTC.

This clonotype occurred a few times. The rearrangement links TRBV7-3 to TRBJ2-1, with 9 positions matching TRBD2. Germline trimming cut 4 bases from V and 4 bases from J; bases unmatched to any gene: 2. Per germline, CDR1 SGHTA and CDR2 FQGTGA. The CDR3 has 14 amino acids. CDR3 loop: CASSSSGDYNEQFF. Here the CDR3 DNA reads TGTGCCAGCAGCTCTAGCGGGGATTACAATGAGCAGTTCTTC. Looking up the rest from reference TRBV7-3 and TRBJ2-1 gives the full variable domain: GAGVSQTPSNKVTEKGKYVELRCDPISGHTALYWYRQSLGQGPEFLIYFQGTGAADDSGLPNDRFFAVRPEGSVSTLKIQRTERGDSAVYLCASSSSGDYNEQFFGPGTRLTVL.

This clonotype showed up many times. V and J are TRBV4-2 and TRBJ1-1; D is undetermined. CDR3 length: 17 amino acids. Trimming stripped 3 bases from V and 1 base from J, with 18 bases between. CDR1 and CDR2 (germline): LGHNA, YNFKEQ. The CDR3 sequence: CASSHTYGGRENTEAFF. Here the CDR3 DNA reads TGTGCCAGCAGCCATACCTACGGCGGCAGAGAGAACACTGAAGCTTTCTTT.

There are a few counts of this clonotype. The chain carries TRBV12-1 and TRBJ2-5; no DNA check was done on the table's D call, TRBD1. TRBV12-1 is classified as a pseudogene. The CDR3 covers 16 residues. The DNA of the CDR3 is TGTGCCAGCAGCTTTGATCCCCGACAGGGGTTCGAGACCCAGTACTTC. Translated: CASSFDPRQGFETQYF.

This clonotype was found many times. The V gene is TRBV7-2, the J gene TRBJ2-7, with TRBD2 matching over 12 bases. V lost 5 bases and J lost 2; bases outside the gene matches: 4. CDR3 length: 15 amino acids. Germline V CDR1 and CDR2: SGHTA, FQGNSA. The CDR3, as DNA: TGTGCCAGCAGCCTAGGACTAGCGGGAACCTACGAGCAGTACTTC. This encodes CASSLGLAGTYEQYF.

This clonotype was detected ten times or more. This chain links TRBV10-3 with TRBJ1-5, with D perhaps TRBD1 (5 bases). Looked up from germline, CDR1 is ENHRY and CDR2 is SYGVKD. The CDR3 extends over 16 amino acids. V gave up 0 bases and J gave up 4 bases, with 13 bases separating them. The CDR3 protein is CAISESTGGLNQPQHF. As DNA, the CDR3 is TGTGCCATCAGTGAGTCAACGGGGGGTTTGAATCAGCCCCAGCATTTT.

The rearrangement joins TRBV5-1 to TRBJ2-1, with D maybe TRBD1 (5 bases). The V gene lost 0 bases and the J gene lost 0 bases, with 10 bases spanning the gap. The CDR3 spans 16 residues. In germline, CDR1 is SGHRS, CDR2 YFSETQ. CDR3 coding DNA: TGCGCCAGCAGCTTGGGACAGCTTAGCTCCTACAATGAGCAGTTCTTC. Protein sequence: CASSLGQLSSYNEQFF.

The V gene is TRBV30, the J gene TRBJ2-7, with 10 positions matching TRBD2. CDR3 length: 15 amino acids. Germline loops: CDR1 GTSNPN, CDR2 SVGIG (reference sequence). The V and J ends lost 7 bases and 4 bases, in that order; junction bases with no gene match: 13. Here the CDR3 DNA reads TGTGCCTCGGACCCGATGGGACTAGCGAGATACGAGCAGTACTTC. This translates into CASDPMGLARYEQYF.

The V gene is TRBV18, the J gene TRBJ2-1; 10 nucleotides agree with TRBD2. V shed 4 bases, J shed 1 base, and the junction held 7 bases outside the gene matches. The V gene's germline CDR1 is KGHSH and CDR2 LQKENI. The CDR3 loop spans 17 amino acids. The CDR3 bases are TGTGCCAGCTCACAAAGTCTGGGACTAGCGTCCTACAATGAGCAGTTCTTC. This translates into CASSQSLGLASYNEQFF.